The present T cell receptor beta chain was sequenced within a study of a mutant IDH1 vaccine in newly diagnosed glioma. The overall study: The initiation of vaccination occurred 4-6 weeks after radiotherapy alone, or with temozolomide cycles.

Profiled with immunoSEQ multiplex PCR; TCRdb holds only in-frame clones, not every one. The sample carries 25,000 or so clones, 84% recorded once. Concerning this clone itself: No antigen is known for it.

Noted time point: week 47, end of study. The vaccine gave 300 ug of a 20-mer mutant IDH1 peptide subcutaneously per dose. Eight vaccine injections were given to patients in weeks 1, 3, 5, 7, 11, 15, 19 and 23. The CDR3 covers 17 residues. Germline CDR1 SGHNT, CDR2 YYREEE (reference sequence). Trimming removed 4 bases from V and 5 bases from J, with 24 bases in between. The sample was PBMCs, taken from a glioma patient whose treatment included an IDH1 peptide vaccine. The chain links TRBV5-4 to TRBJ2-5; D is perhaps TRBD1 (6 bases). The origin of this receptor is a man aged 35 to 55 with glioma. The CDR3 sequence: CASSRGREGGVDETQYF. The CDR3 nucleotides are TGTGCCAGCAGCCGAGGCCGAGAAGGGGGTGTCGATGAGACCCAGTACTTC.